This record covers a single T cell receptor beta chain. Its antigen is unknown. The junction differs from germline at one of its ends, possibly a read error. The CDR3 runs 11 residues. CDR1 is DFQATT, CDR2 SNEGSKA, per germline (reference sequence). TCRdb re-called the reads through MiXCR, storing one row per CDR3 protein. This sample has 60,000 to 80,000 distinct CDR3 sequences, with about three fifths found just once. The sample originates from a study of type 1 regulatory T cells. The chain uses TRBV20-1 and TRBJ1-1; D gene unclear. This sequence originates from a human donor in good health. The sample comprised cultured T cells, either the whole culture or a sorted T cell fraction (not recorded which). Subset denoted: Tr1-enriched cell product generated in vitro against host alloantigens. The CDR3 DNA follows: TGCAGTGGAAAGACGAACACTGATGCTTTCTTT. Amino acid sequence: CSGKTNTDAFF.